Given below is one T cell receptor beta chain in context. This sample was taken from a study of blood T cell repertoires in COVID-19. Study information: Spain, Italy and the United States supplied samples that represented acute and convalescent COVID-19.

V shed 4 bases, J shed 0 bases, and the junction held 7 bases outside the gene matches. Germline assignment: CDR1 SGDLS and CDR2 YYNGEE. This CDR3 comprises 15 residues. Participant-given clinical history determined each cohort assignment. In the original workflow: Reference gene primer amplification gave nucleated cell count estimates. The method was immunoSEQ multiplex PCR; TCRdb's version includes in-frame clones alone and lacks a portion of them. The DNA gave D and trimming, while V, J and clone size come from that table. The sample has 240,000 or so clones, 70% to 90% seen once. The genes are TRBV9 and TRBJ2-7; 7 bases are a match to TRBD1. The receptor comes from a woman aged 35 to 49 with acute COVID-19. Sample: PBMCs or T cells enriched from blood (not recorded which). The CDR3 nucleotides read TGTGCCAGCAGCCCTACGACAGGGAGCTCCTACGAGCAGTACTTC. Translated, it gives CASSPTTGSSYEQYF.